Below are 9 T cell receptor beta chains sequenced from a single sample in a study of blood T cells in healthy people across ages. The authors ran a second PCR of about 6 to 11 cycles using a sample-barcoded 5' primer and a J-beta primer mix. From the 5' RACE reads, TCRdb called clonotypes with MiXCR, one entry per CDR3 protein. This table holds about 1.4 million distinct CDR3 sequences, approximately 63% found once. Sequencing was done on a sample of blood. These receptor sequences come from a young man in good health.

The J gene is TRBJ2-4, the V gene TRBV27; D unresolved. V was shortened by 2 bases and J by 3 bases, with 14 bases between the two germline ends. Germline lookup yields CDR1 MNHEY and CDR2 SMNVEV (reference sequence). The CDR3 has 16 residues. CDR3 in DNA: TGTGCCAGCAGTTTACAGCCACCTTCCTACAAAAACATTCAGTACTTC. Translating it yields CASSLQPPSYKNIQYF.

A remark on this clonotype: A junction boundary mismatches the germline segment, possibly from a read error. The rearrangement joins TRBV4-1 to TRBJ1-2; D is possibly TRBD1 (5 bases). Germline lookup yields CDR1 MGHRA and CDR2 YSYEKL. CDR3 length: 15 amino acids. CDR3 sequence reads: CASSQVGTTRYVYTF. CDR3 DNA: TGCGCCAGCAGCCAAGTGGGGACTACCCGTTATGTCTACACCTTC.

The rearrangement joins TRBV12-3 or TRBV12-4 to TRBJ1-4; maybe TRBD1 (5 bases). The length of the CDR3 is 16 residues. V was pared by 3 bases and J by 3 bases, with 14 bases between. Written as DNA, the CDR3 is TGTGCCAGCAGTTTGAGTCGTGGGGCGGCTAATGAAAAACTGTTTTTT. Translating it yields CASSLSRGAANEKLFF.

The rearrangement uses TRBV20-1 and TRBJ2-7, with 8 bases identical to TRBD1. V shed 6 bases, J shed 7 bases, and the junction held 14 bases outside the gene matches. This CDR3 is built from 14 residues. The germline gives CDR1 DFQATT, CDR2 SNEGSKA (reference sequence). As DNA, the CDR3 is TGCAGTGCACGCCTCCAGACAGGGGAAGGGGAGCAGTACTTC. Translation gives CSARLQTGEGEQYF.

The CDR3 reads CSSELRNTQYF. As DNA, the CDR3 is TGCAGCTCAGAGTTAAGGAATACGCAGTATTTT. This chain joins TRBV29-1 and TRBJ2-3; D call uncertain. The ends were cut back, 8 bases at V and 7 bases at J, with 13 bases in the middle. The CDR3 loop spans 11 amino acids. Germline lookup yields CDR1 SQVTM and CDR2 ANQGSEA.

The chain uses TRBV20-1 and TRBJ2-1; 8 bases align to TRBD1. The junction had 3 bases not matched to a gene; V was cut back by 0 bases and J by 5 bases. Germline CDR1 and CDR2: DFQATT and SNEGSKA (reference sequence). The CDR3 totals 14 residues. The CDR3 sequence: CSARDLGQDNEQFF. The CDR3 nucleotides read TGCAGTGCTAGAGACTTGGGACAGGACAATGAGCAGTTCTTC.

The CDR3 reads CAISEGAPTTYEQYF. In DNA form, the CDR3 reads TGTGCCATCAGTGAGGGGGCGCCGACAACCTACGAGCAGTACTTC. The chain is built from TRBV10-3 and TRBJ2-7; weak D call: TRBD1 (5 bases). CDR1 ENHRY and CDR2 SYGVKD come from the germline V gene. This CDR3 contains 15 residues. Trimming removed 2 bases at V and 2 bases at J, with 13 bases between.

The sample holds a few counts of this clonotype. This chain links TRBV6-1 with TRBJ2-7; no definite D call. Looked up from germline, CDR1 is MNHNS and CDR2 is SASEGT. Trimming took 9 bases from V and 3 from J, leaving 21 bases between them. The length of the CDR3 is 15 residues. The CDR3, as DNA: TGTGCCAGTGGGCAATTCACTGGCACGAACTACGAGCAGTACTTC. Amino acid sequence: CASGQFTGTNYEQYF.

This clonotype was seen only once. The rearrangement links TRBV15 to TRBJ1-2; 7 bases are a match to TRBD1. The CDR3 totals 15 residues. Germline CDR1 is LNHNV and CDR2 is YYDKDF (reference sequence). V lost 0 bases, J lost 2 bases, and 3 bases stayed unmatched. This chain's CDR3 is CATSRDWGQNYGYTF. The CDR3 DNA reads TGTGCCACCAGCAGAGATTGGGGACAGAACTATGGCTACACCTTC.